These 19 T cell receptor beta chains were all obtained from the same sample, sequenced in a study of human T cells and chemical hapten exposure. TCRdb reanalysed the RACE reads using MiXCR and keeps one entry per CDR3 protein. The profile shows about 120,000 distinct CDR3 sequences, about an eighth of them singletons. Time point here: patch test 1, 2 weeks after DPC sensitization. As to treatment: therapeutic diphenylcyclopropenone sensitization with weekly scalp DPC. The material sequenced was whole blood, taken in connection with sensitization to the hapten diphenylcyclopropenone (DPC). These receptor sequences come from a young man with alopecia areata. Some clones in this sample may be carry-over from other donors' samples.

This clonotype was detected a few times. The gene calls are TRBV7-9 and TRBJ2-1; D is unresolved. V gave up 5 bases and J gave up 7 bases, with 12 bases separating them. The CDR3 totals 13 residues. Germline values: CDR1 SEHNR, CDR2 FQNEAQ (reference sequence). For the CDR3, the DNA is TGTGCCAGCAGCGCCCTGCTAGGGAATGAGCAGTTCTTC. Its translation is CASSALLGNEQFF.

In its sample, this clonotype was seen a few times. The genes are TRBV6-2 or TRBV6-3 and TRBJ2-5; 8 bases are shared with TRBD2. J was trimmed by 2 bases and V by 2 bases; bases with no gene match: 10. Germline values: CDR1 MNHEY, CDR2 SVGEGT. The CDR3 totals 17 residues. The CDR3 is CASSYPTASGPQETQYF. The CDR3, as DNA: TGTGCCAGCAGTTACCCCACGGCTAGCGGGCCGCAAGAGACCCAGTACTTC.

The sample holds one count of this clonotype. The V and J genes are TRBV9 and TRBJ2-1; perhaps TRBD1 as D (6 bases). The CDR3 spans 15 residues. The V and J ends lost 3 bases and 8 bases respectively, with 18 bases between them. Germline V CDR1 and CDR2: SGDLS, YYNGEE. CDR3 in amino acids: CASSARTDSRDEQFF. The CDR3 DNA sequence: TGTGCCAGCAGCGCACGGACGGACAGTAGGGATGAGCAGTTCTTC. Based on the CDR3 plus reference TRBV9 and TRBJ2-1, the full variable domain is DSGVTQTPKHLITATGQRVTLRCSPRSGDLSVYWYQQSLDQGLQFLIQYYNGEERAKGNILERFSAQQFPDLHSELNLSSLELGDSALYFCASSARTDSRDEQFFGPGTRLTVL.

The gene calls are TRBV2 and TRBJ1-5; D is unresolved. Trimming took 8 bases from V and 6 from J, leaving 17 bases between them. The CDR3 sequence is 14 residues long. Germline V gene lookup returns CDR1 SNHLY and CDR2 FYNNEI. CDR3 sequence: CASQWTPGSQPQHF. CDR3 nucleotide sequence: TGTGCCAGCCAATGGACTCCCGGGTCTCAGCCCCAGCATTTT.

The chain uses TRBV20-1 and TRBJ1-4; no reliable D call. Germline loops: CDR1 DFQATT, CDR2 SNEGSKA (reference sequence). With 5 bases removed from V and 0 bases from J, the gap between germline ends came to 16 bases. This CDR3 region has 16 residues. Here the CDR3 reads CSAPGPTFATNEKLFF. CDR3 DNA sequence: TGCAGTGCTCCCGGGCCGACGTTTGCAACTAATGAAAAACTGTTTTTT.

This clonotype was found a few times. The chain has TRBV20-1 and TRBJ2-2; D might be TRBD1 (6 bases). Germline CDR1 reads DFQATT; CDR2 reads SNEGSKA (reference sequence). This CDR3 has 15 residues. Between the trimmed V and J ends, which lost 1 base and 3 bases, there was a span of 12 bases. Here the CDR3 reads CSARADSRDTGELFF. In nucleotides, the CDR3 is TGCAGTGCTAGAGCGGACAGCAGGGACACCGGGGAGCTGTTTTTT.

CDR3 protein: CASMGLRVYEQYF. The CDR3 DNA is TGTGCCAGCATGGGACTCCGAGTCTACGAGCAGTACTTC. The rearrangement links TRBV28 to TRBJ2-7, with D perhaps matching TRBD2 (6 bases). CDR1 MDHEN and CDR2 SYDVKM come from the germline V gene. The CDR3 runs 13 residues. V was clipped by 7 bases and J by 3 bases, with 13 bases between them.

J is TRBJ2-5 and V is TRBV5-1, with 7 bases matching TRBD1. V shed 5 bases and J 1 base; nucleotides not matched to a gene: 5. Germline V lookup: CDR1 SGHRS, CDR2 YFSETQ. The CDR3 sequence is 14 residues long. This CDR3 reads CASRSGQRQETQYF. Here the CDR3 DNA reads TGCGCCAGCAGATCGGGACAGCGCCAAGAGACCCAGTACTTC.

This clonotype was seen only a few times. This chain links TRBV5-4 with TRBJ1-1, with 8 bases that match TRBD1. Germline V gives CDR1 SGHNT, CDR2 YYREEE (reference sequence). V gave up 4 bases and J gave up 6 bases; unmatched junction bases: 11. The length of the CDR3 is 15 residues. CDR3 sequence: CASSLPDRVSAEAFF. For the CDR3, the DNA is TGTGCCAGCAGCCTCCCGGACAGGGTTTCGGCTGAAGCTTTCTTT.

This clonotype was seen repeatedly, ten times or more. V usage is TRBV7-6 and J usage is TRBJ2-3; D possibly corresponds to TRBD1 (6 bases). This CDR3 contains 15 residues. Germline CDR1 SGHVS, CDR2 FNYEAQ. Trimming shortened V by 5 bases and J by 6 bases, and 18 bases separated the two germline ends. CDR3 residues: CASSPGTQITDTQYF. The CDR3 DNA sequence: TGTGCCAGCAGCCCCGGGACACAGATTACCGATACGCAGTATTTT.

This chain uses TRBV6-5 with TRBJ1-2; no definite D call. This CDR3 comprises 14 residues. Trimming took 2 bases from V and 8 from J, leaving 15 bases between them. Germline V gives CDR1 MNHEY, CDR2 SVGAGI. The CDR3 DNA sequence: TGTGCCAGCAGTTACAGTGGGGTTGTCAGGGGCTACACCTTC. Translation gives CASSYSGVVRGYTF.

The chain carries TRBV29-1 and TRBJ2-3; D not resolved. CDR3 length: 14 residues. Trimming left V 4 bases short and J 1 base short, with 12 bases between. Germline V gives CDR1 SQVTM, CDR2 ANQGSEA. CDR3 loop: CSVVEWQGTDTQYF. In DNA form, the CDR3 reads TGCAGCGTTGTTGAGTGGCAGGGCACAGATACGCAGTATTTT.

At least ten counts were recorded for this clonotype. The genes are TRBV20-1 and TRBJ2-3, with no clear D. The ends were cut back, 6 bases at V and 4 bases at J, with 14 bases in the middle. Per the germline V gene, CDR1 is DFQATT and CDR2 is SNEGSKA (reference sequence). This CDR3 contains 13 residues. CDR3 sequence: CSALGSEADTQYF. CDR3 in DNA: TGCAGTGCCCTAGGCAGCGAGGCAGATACGCAGTATTTT.

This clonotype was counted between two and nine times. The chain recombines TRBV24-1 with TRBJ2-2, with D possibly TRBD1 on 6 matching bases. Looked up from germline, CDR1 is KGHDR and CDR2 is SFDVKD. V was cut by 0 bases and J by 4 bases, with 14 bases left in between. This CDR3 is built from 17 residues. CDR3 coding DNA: TGTGCCACCAGTGATTTGGATATCAGGGGTAGCACCGGGGAGCTGTTTTTT. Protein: CATSDLDIRGSTGELFF.

The CDR3, as DNA: TGCGCCAGCAGCCATGCCTTCGGACAGGGTGGAGAGACCCAGTACTTC. The encoded protein is CASSHAFGQGGETQYF. The rearrangement uses TRBV4-3 and TRBJ2-5, with TRBD1 matching over 8 bases. Germline CDR1 and CDR2: LGHNA and YSLEER. The CDR3 contains 16 residues. V was pared by 3 bases and J by 4 bases, with 10 bases of the junction left unmatched.

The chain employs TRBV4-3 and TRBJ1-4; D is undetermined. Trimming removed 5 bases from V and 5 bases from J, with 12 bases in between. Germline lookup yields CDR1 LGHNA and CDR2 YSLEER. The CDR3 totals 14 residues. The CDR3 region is CASSGVDNNEKLFF. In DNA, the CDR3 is TGCGCCAGCAGCGGAGTCGATAACAATGAAAAACTGTTTTTT.

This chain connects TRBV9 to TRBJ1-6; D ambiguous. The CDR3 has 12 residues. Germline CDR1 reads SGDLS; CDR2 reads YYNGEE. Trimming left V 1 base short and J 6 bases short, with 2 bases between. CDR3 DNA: TGTGCCAGCAGCGTAACTAATTCACCCCTCCACTTT. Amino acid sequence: CASSVTNSPLHF.

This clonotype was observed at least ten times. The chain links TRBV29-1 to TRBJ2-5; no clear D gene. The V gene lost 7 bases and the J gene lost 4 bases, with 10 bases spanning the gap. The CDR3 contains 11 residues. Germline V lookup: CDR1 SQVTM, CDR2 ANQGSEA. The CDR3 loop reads CSARSGETQYF. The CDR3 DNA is TGCAGCGCCCGAAGTGGAGAGACCCAGTACTTC.

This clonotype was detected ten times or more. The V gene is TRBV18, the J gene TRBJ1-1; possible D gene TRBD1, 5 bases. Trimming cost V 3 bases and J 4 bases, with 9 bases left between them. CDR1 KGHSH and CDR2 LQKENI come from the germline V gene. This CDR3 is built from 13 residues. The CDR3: CASSPGEGTEAFF. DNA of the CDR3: TGTGCCAGCTCACCGGGGGAGGGCACTGAAGCTTTCTTT.